What follows describes a single TCR beta chain. No antigen is known for it. This sample is part of a study of vaccination effects on CD4 cells after COVID-19. For the study at large: Participants were vaccinated with two doses of either the BNT162b2 or mRNA-1273 vaccine. Findings and limits, study-wide: Late in the post-vaccination period, infection-induced and vaccine-induced clones underwent marked clonal contraction. Early post-infection timepoints were missing from the study, which also had few convalescent patients.

Expansion with viral peptide pools was applied to antigen-specific CD4+ T cells by the ViraFEST assay prior to sequencing. Following 10 days of culture, CD4+ T cells were isolated. Prior SARS-CoV-2 infection was absent in the vaccine recipients, as shown by negative nucleocapsid antibodies. Replacing half the medium with IL-2 medium was done on days 3 and 7. CDR1 is SGHTA and CDR2 is FQGNSA in the germline V gene. The CDR3 extends over 12 amino acids. V dropped 5 bases and J dropped 8 bases, with 9 bases sitting between them. Profiled with immunoSEQ multiplex PCR; TCRdb holds only in-frame clones, not every one. The profile shows about 27,000 clones, around three quarters of them singletons.

Sequenced here: CD4+ T cells from PBMCs cultured with HCoV-NL63 spike peptides, sampled before COVID-19 vaccination. The TCR was taken from a human donor who received a COVID-19 vaccine. The chain joins TRBV7-2 to TRBJ2-2, with no clear D. In DNA, the CDR3 is TGTGCCAGCAGCCGAGGTGTGGGGGAGCTGTTTTTT. Its protein product is CASSRGVGELFF.